The text below deals with one T cell receptor beta chain. Residents of 24 US areas, aged about 18 to 95 years, made up the participants. Before being deemed recovered, Cohort 3 donors had two negative PCRs, clearance, or symptom resolution. Trimming took 4 bases from V and 8 from J; bases not matched to a gene: 16. In germline, CDR1 is MGHRA, CDR2 YSYEKL. CDR3 size: 18 residues. Under the authors' procedure: Nucleated cell number was recorded as an estimate derived from reference gene primer amplification. Generated by immunoSEQ multiplex PCR, the TCRdb table keeps only in-frame clones and is missing some. V, J and clone size derive from that table, while D and trimming were established from the DNA sequence. Of some 170,000 clones listed, around 83% are singletons. This entry is derived from a study of blood T cell repertoires in COVID-19.

The sequenced material came from PBMCs or T cells enriched from blood (not recorded which). The rearrangement links TRBV4-1 to TRBJ2-1, with 11 nucleotides matching TRBD2. This clonotype was sampled from a man in his forties or fifties who had recovered from COVID-19. The CDR3 region has the DNA TGCGCCAGCAGCCGTCAACCCTCCACTAGCGGGGGTAGAGATGAGCAGTTCTTC. It codes for CASSRQPSTSGGRDEQFF.